Shown below are 30 T cell receptor beta chains from a single sample sequenced in a study of T cells expressing NK-cell markers. TCRdb reprocessed the 5' RACE reads and keeps a single row for each CDR3 protein, giving no DNA. This sample's clone table lists about 190,000 distinct CDR3 sequences. Material: blood T cells: a sorted CD56 or NKG2C T cell subset, CD4+ or CD8+ T cells, or bulk PBMC T cells (not recorded which). Receptors originate from a man aged 18 to 70 in good health.

V and J are TRBV7-6 and TRBJ2-1; with no DNA, the TCRdb D assignment of TRBD1 cannot be verified. CDR1 and CDR2 (germline): SGHVS, FNYEAQ. CDR3 length: 15 residues. The CDR3 loop is CASSLSGTAVNEQFF. Together with reference TRBV7-6 and TRBJ2-1, the CDR3 gives the full variable domain: GAGVSQSPRYKVTKRGQDVALRCDPISGHVSLYWYRQALGQGPEFLTYFNYEAQQDKSGLPNDRFSAERPEGSISTLTIQRTEQRDSAMYRCASSLSGTAVNEQFFGPGTRLTVL.

V is TRBV27 and J is TRBJ1-2; no DNA is available, so the TRBD1 call from TCRdb remains unchecked. This CDR3 comprises 15 residues. Germline CDR1 reads MNHEY; CDR2 reads SMNVEV (reference sequence). The chain's CDR3 is CASSSGQGLLEGYTF.

This rearrangement joins TRBV11-3 to TRBJ2-7; with no DNA, the TCRdb D assignment of TRBD1 cannot be verified. Germline CDR1 reads SGHNT; CDR2 reads YENEEA. This CDR3 spans 16 amino acids. CDR3 loop: CASTTGTGRSGYEQYF.

The CDR3 here is CASSLGGGAGVNEQFF. The chain carries TRBV11-2 and TRBJ2-1; TCRdb selects TRBD2, and the lack of DNA leaves this call unchecked. Germline CDR1 and CDR2: SGHAT and FQNNGV. This CDR3 is 16 amino acids long. Using reference TRBV11-2 and TRBJ2-1 for the parts outside the CDR3, the full variable domain is EAGVAQSPRYKIIEKRQSVAFWCNPISGHATLYWYQQILGQGPKLLIQFQNNGVVDDSQLPKDRFSAERLKGVDSTLKIQPAKLEDSAVYLCASSLGGGAGVNEQFFGPGTRLTVL.

J is TRBJ1-2 and V is TRBV6-1; TCRdb's D call, TRBD1, is unchecked because there is no DNA. CDR3 length: 13 residues. Germline V gene data show CDR1 as MNHNS and CDR2 as SASEGT. This chain's CDR3 is CASSGQGSGGYTF.

The genes are TRBV29-1 and TRBJ1-2; TCRdb lists TRBD1, though no DNA is available to test this call. Germline V gene sequence: CDR1 SQVTM, CDR2 ANQGSEA. This CDR3 has 14 residues. CDR3 sequence: CSVEDRQGSLGYTF.

The chain joins TRBV14 to TRBJ1-1. CDR3 length: 12 amino acids. Germline V CDR1 and CDR2: SGHDN, FVKESK. CDR3 region: CASSRMNTEAFF.

The gene calls are TRBV23-1 and TRBJ2-5; the TCRdb D gene call, TRBD1, has no DNA to confirm it. TRBV23-1 qualifies as an ORF whose function is uncertain. CDR3 length: 17 amino acids. CDR3 region: CASSQSKDTTGTKTQYF.

The rearrangement joins TRBV2 to TRBJ1-1; TCRdb returns TRBD1, unconfirmable since there is no DNA. The CDR3 covers 15 residues. The germline V gene has CDR1 SNHLY and CDR2 FYNNEI. The CDR3 here is CASRETGGEDTEAFF. The full variable domain, in which reference TRBV2 and TRBJ1-1 provide the parts outside the CDR3, is EPEVTQTPSHQVTQMGQEVILRCVPISNHLYFYWYRQILGQKVEFLVSFYNNEISEKSEIFDDQFSVERPDGSNFTLKIRSTKLEDSAMYFCASRETGGEDTEAFFGQGTRLTVV.

The CDR3 here is CASSLTITGGGYEQYF. This sequence joins TRBV28 and TRBJ2-7; TCRdb selects TRBD1, and the lack of DNA leaves this call unchecked. Germline CDR1 and CDR2: MDHEN and SYDVKM. The CDR3 has 16 amino acids.

This sequence joins TRBV13 and TRBJ2-7; the D gene TCRdb calls, TRBD2, cannot be checked with no DNA. CDR3 length: 14 residues. In germline, CDR1 is PRHDT, CDR2 FYEKMQ (reference sequence). CDR3 protein: CASSLSGRDYEQYF.

Here the CDR3 reads CASSLTRGYGYTF. The chain is built from TRBV12-3 or TRBV12-4 and TRBJ1-2; TCRdb gives TRBD1 as the D gene, but with no DNA this cannot be confirmed. The CDR3 totals 13 residues.

The J gene is TRBJ1-2, the V gene TRBV12-3 or TRBV12-4; TCRdb outputs TRBD1, but without DNA this stays unchecked. CDR3 length equals 17 residues. CDR3 sequence: CASSPLTGALANYGYTF.

The chain has TRBV28 and TRBJ2-1. This CDR3 region has 14 residues. The germline V gene encodes CDR1 MDHEN and CDR2 SYDVKM. The CDR3 loop reads CASSWGFPRNEQFF.

CDR3 amino acids: CASSVVGQGGTEAFF. The chain links TRBV7-9 to TRBJ1-1; TCRdb's D gene call, TRBD1, goes unchecked for lack of DNA. Germline values: CDR1 SEHNR, CDR2 FQNEAQ (reference sequence). The CDR3 length is 15 residues.

The chain has TRBV9 and TRBJ2-1. The length of the CDR3 is 13 residues. CDR1 is SGDLS and CDR2 is YYNGEE in the germline V gene. The CDR3 protein is CASSARNLGEQFF.

The chain recombines TRBV3-1 with TRBJ2-1. The CDR3 runs to 17 residues. Germline V gene sequence: CDR1 LGHDT, CDR2 YNNKEL (reference sequence). CDR3 residues: CASSQDFGYNSYNEQFF.

The V gene is TRBV29-1, the J gene TRBJ2-1; the D call from TCRdb, TRBD1, cannot be confirmed without DNA. CDR3 length: 12 residues. Germline V gene lookup returns CDR1 SQVTM and CDR2 ANQGSEA. CDR3 protein: CSVGQGANEQFF.

The gene calls are TRBV6-1 and TRBJ2-7; the D call of TRBD2 rests on TCRdb alone, since no DNA is present to check it. The CDR3 is 15 residues long. Germline-derived CDR1 and CDR2 are MNHNS and SASEGT. The chain's CDR3 is CASSEIGTVTYEQYF.

The rearrangement uses TRBV19 and TRBJ1-5. Germline values: CDR1 LNHDA, CDR2 SQIVND (reference sequence). This CDR3 contains 15 residues. CDR3 sequence: CASSPSPDTYQPQHF.

The chain joins TRBV2 to TRBJ2-5. The CDR3 is 14 residues long. Germline V gives CDR1 SNHLY, CDR2 FYNNEI. CDR3 in amino acids: CASRRQVLQETQYF.

This chain uses TRBV28 with TRBJ2-5; the TRBD1 assignment by TCRdb is unverifiable without DNA. The CDR3 sequence is 15 residues long. The germline V gene encodes CDR1 MDHEN and CDR2 SYDVKM. The CDR3: CASSYRDRAQETQYF.

The rearrangement uses TRBV5-1 and TRBJ1-2; TCRdb outputs TRBD1, but without DNA this stays unchecked. Germline CDR1 reads SGHRS; CDR2 reads YFSETQ. CDR3 length equals 14 residues. The CDR3 protein is CASSLATGALGYTF.

This chain joins TRBV7-9 and TRBJ2-4; the D call from TCRdb, TRBD1, cannot be confirmed without DNA. The CDR3 extends over 17 amino acids. CDR1 and CDR2 (germline): SEHNR, FQNEAQ (reference sequence). The CDR3 loop reads CASSLVAGGQAKNIQYF.

The rearrangement links TRBV2 to TRBJ2-4; TCRdb's D call of TRBD2 is untestable without DNA. In germline, CDR1 is SNHLY, CDR2 FYNNEI. The CDR3 runs to 17 residues. CDR3 residues: CASSWDSGGASKNIQYF.

The gene calls are TRBV6-5 and TRBJ1-6; the D gene TCRdb calls, TRBD1, cannot be checked with no DNA. The CDR3 is 14 amino acids. The germline V gene has CDR1 MNHEY and CDR2 SVGAGI. CDR3 region: CASSSTGAPSPLHF.

V gene TRBV28 combines with J gene TRBJ2-1; TCRdb returns TRBD2, unconfirmable since there is no DNA. CDR1 and CDR2 from the germline V gene are MDHEN and SYDVKM. This CDR3 is 15 amino acids long. The CDR3 protein is CASTWTSDRYNEQFF.

The V and J genes are TRBV6-1 and TRBJ2-7; the D gene TCRdb calls, TRBD1, cannot be checked with no DNA. The germline CDR1 and CDR2 sequences are MNHNS and SASEGT. The CDR3 is made up of 14 amino acids. The CDR3 protein is CASSGTGYSYEQYF.

The V gene is TRBV29-1, the J gene TRBJ1-3. The length of the CDR3 is 13 residues. Germline values: CDR1 SQVTM, CDR2 ANQGSEA. CDR3: CSVEGGFGNTIYF.

This chain uses TRBV14 with TRBJ2-4; TCRdb calls TRBD2, which cannot be checked without DNA. The germline gives CDR1 SGHDN, CDR2 FVKESK. The CDR3 totals 15 residues. The CDR3 sequence is CASSPLVHGLNIQYF.